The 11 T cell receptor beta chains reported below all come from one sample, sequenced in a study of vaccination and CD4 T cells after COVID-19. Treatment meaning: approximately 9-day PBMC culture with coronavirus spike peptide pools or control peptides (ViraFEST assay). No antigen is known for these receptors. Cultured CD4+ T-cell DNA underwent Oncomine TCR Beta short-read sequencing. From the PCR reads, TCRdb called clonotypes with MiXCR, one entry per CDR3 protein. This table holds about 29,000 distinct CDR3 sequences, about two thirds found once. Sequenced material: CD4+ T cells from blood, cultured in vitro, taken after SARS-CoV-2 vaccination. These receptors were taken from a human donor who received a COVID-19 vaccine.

CDR3 in DNA: TGCGCCAGCAGCTCCGCGTCAGGGGCGATGCGCGAAAAACTGTTTTTT. Translated: CASSSASGAMREKLFF. The chain links TRBV5-1 to TRBJ1-4; tentative D call: TRBD1 (6 bases). This CDR3 contains 16 residues. Germline lookup yields CDR1 SGHRS and CDR2 YFSETQ. Trimming removed 3 bases at V and 8 bases at J, with 20 bases between.

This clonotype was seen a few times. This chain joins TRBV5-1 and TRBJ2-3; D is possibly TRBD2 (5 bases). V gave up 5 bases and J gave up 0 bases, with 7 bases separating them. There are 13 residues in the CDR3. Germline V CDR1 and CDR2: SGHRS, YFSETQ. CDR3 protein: CASRRGSTDTQYF. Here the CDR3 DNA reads TGCGCCAGCAGACGGGGAAGCACAGATACGCAGTATTTT.

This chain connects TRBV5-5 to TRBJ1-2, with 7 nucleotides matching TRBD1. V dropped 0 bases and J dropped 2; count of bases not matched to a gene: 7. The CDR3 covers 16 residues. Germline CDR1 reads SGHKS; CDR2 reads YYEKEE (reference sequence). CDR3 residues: CASSLAVTGLNYGYTF. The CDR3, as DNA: TGTGCCAGCAGCTTGGCTGTGACAGGGCTAAACTATGGCTACACCTTC.

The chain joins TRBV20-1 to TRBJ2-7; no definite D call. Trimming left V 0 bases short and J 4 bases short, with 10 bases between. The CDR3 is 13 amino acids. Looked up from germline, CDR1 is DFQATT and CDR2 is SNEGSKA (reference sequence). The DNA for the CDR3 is TGCAGTGCTAGAGATTCGGGCTTTTACGAGCAGTACTTC. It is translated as CSARDSGFYEQYF.

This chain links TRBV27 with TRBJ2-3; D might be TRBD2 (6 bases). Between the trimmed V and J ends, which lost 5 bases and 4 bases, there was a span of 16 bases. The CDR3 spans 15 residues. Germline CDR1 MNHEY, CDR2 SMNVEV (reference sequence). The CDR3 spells CASSAGTGHSDTQYF. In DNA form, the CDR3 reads TGTGCCAGCAGTGCGGGAACGGGGCACTCAGATACGCAGTATTTT.

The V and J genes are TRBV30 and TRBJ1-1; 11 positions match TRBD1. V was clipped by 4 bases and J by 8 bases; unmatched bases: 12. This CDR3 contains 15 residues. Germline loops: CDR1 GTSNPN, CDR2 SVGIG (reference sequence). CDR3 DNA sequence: TGTGCCTGGAAACAGACGGGGACAGGGGGAATCGAAGCTTTCTTT. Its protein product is CAWKQTGTGGIEAFF.

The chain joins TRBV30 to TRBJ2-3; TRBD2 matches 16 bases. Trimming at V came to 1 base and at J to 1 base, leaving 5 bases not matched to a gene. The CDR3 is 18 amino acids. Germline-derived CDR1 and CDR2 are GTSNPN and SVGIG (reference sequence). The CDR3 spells CAWSAGLAGGWRTDTQYF. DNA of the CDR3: TGTGCCTGGAGTGCGGGACTAGCGGGGGGGTGGCGCACAGATACGCAGTATTTT. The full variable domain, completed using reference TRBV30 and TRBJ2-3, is SQTIHQWPATLVQPVGSPLSLECTVEGTSNPNLYWYRQAAGRGLQLLFYSVGIGQISSEVPQNLSASRPQDRQFILSSKKLLLSDSGFYLCAWSAGLAGGWRTDTQYFGPGTRLTVL.

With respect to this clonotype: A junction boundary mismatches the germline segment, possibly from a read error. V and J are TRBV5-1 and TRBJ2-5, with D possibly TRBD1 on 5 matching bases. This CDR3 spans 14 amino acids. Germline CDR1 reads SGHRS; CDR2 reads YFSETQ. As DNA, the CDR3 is TGCGCCAGCAGCCTCGACAGCTCCCAAGAGTCCCAGTACTTC. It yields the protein CASSLDSSQESQYF.

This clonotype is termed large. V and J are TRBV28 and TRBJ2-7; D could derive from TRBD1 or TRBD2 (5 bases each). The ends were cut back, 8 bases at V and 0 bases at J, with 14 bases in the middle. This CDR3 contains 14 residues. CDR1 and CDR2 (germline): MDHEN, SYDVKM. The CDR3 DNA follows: TGTGCCAGCCGACGAAGGGGACCCTCCTACGAGCAGTACTTC. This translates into CASRRRGPSYEQYF. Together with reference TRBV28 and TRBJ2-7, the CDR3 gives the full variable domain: DVKVTQSSRYLVKRTGEKVFLECVQDMDHENMFWYRQDPGLGLRLIYFSYDVKMKEKGDIPEGYSVSREKKERFSLILESASTNQTSMYLCASRRRGPSYEQYFGPGTRLTVT.

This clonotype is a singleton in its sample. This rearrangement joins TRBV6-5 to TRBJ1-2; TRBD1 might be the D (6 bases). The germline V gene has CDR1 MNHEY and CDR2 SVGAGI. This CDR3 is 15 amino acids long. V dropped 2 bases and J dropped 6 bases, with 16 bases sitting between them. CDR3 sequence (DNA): TGTGCCAGCAGTTACGGGGGGGCAACTAGTCATGGCTACACCTTC. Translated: CASSYGGATSHGYTF.

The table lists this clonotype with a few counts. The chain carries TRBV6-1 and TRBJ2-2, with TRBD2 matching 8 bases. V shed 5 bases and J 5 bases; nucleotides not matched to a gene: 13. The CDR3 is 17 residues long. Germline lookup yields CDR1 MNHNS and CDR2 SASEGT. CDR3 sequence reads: CASSPVARGGKTGELFF. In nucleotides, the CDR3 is TGTGCCAGCAGTCCAGTAGCTCGGGGGGGTAAGACCGGGGAGCTGTTTTTT.